This T cell receptor (beta chain) was captured by sequencing in a study of T cell repertoires in aging, cancer and after chemotherapy. Regarding the study as a whole: Median generation probability rose over the chemotherapy interval in each cancer cohort, suggesting rebound thymic output.

Trimming left V 8 bases short and J 2 bases short, with 10 bases between. The CDR3 runs to 13 residues. Germline CDR1 reads SGHTA; CDR2 reads FQGNSA. TRB rearrangements spanning V, D and J were amplified using mixed TRB-A/B primers. TCRdb used MiXCR to reprocess the multiplex PCR reads, holding one entry per CDR3 protein. The sample lists about 2,500 distinct CDR3 sequences, 26% occurring once. This clonotype ranks as large (0.1 to 1%). The antigen is unknown. The template was genomic DNA from peripheral blood, not RNA. The V call is TRBV7-2, the J call TRBJ1-5, with TRBD1 as a possible D gene (5 bases). The sequenced material came from blood. The TCR sequence derives from a human donor in good health. CDR3 DNA: TGTGCCAGCGTACTGGGGGGCAATCAGCCCCAGCATTTT. Its translation is CASVLGGNQPQHF.